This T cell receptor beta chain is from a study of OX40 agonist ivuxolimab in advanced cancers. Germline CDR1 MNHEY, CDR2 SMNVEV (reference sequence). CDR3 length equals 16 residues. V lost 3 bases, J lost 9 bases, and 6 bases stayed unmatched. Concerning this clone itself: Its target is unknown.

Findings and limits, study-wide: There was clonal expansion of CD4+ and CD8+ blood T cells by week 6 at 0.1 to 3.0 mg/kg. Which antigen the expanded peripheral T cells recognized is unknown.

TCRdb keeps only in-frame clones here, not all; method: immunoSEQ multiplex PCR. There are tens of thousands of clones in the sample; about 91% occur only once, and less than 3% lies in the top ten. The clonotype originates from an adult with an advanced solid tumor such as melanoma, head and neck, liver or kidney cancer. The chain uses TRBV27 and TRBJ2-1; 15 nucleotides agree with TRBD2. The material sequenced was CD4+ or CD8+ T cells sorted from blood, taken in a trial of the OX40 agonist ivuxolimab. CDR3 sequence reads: CASSFGTSGGTPEQFF. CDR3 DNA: TGTGCCAGCAGTTTCGGGACTAGCGGGGGGACCCCTGAGCAGTTCTTC.